These 9 T cell receptor beta chains share one sample of origin, sequenced in a study of T-cell reconstitution after alpha-beta-depleted transplantation in children (TCRdb year 2016). The sample's treatment or condition label, decoded: allogeneic hematopoietic cell transplantation with graft depleted of TCRalphabeta T cells and CD19 B cells. Their antigen targets remain unknown. General study outcomes and caveats: The frequencies of hyperexpanded clones fell over the following months, and after one year, T-cell counts and TCRbeta diversity were mostly attributed to newly produced T cells.

Preparation of the library involved PCR. TCRdb shows the sequencer as Illumina HiSeq 2500. TCR library preparation used molecular barcoding, with unique molecular identifiers applied to normalize quantification of the TCRbeta repertoire. TCRdb redid the processing of the public reads, applying fastp at Q25 and MiXCR, and retained in-frame beta chains. Duplicate CDR3 protein sequences are folded into a single record with the most common DNA and genes. In this sample the table shows 250,000 to 300,000 distinct CDR3 sequences, less than 9.5% of which occur a single time. The top ten clones comprise 9.1% of the sample. This specimen consisted of peripheral blood, obtained 360 days after TCRalphabeta/CD19-depleted stem cell transplant. Receptors were obtained from a female patient aged 2 to 10 who had a stem cell transplant for Fanconi anemia, so the T cells may come from the graft donor.

The gene calls are TRBV7-2 and TRBJ2-3; the D is unclear. The V end lost 5 bases, the J end lost 5 bases, and 11 bases lay between the germline ends. Germline V gene sequence: CDR1 SGHTA, CDR2 FQGNSA. CDR3 size: 13 residues. Here the CDR3 DNA reads TGTGCCAGCAGCCCCCCAACCAAAGATACGCAGTATTTT. It specifies CASSPPTKDTQYF. Full variable domain (rest looked up from reference TRBV7-2 and TRBJ2-3): GAGVSQSPSNKVTEKGKDVELRCDPISGHTALYWYRQSLGQGLEFLIYFQGNSAPDKSGLPSDRFSAERTGGSVSTLTIQRTQQEDSAVYLCASSPPTKDTQYFGPGTRLTVL.

As to this clonotype: A read error may be the cause here, since a much bigger clone is one base away. The chain carries TRBV5-1 and TRBJ2-4; no definite D call. The end of the DNA fits TRBJ2-1 better, so the J call may be wrong. Germline V lookup: CDR1 SGHRS, CDR2 YFSETQ. The CDR3 is 18 residues long. The CDR3 region has the DNA TGCGCCAGCAGCTACAATCCCCCTATAAGGGCGAGCAAAAACATTCAGTTCTTC. It codes for CASSYNPPIRASKNIQFF.

Ten or more counts support this clonotype. V is TRBV20-1 and J is TRBJ2-3; D gene ambiguous. V was shortened by 2 bases and J by 2 bases, with 8 bases between the two germline ends. The CDR3 has 13 amino acids. The germline gives CDR1 DFQATT, CDR2 SNEGSKA (reference sequence). The CDR3 loop reads CSARSGVTDTQYF. The CDR3 DNA is TGCAGTGCTAGATCTGGTGTCACAGATACGCAGTATTTT.

This clonotype has at least ten counts. The chain links TRBV7-8 to TRBJ2-4; D call uncertain. Trimming left V 5 bases short and J 6 bases short, with 8 bases between. This CDR3 region has 12 residues. Germline lookup yields CDR1 SGHVS and CDR2 FQNEAQ. The CDR3 sequence is CASSLIGNIQYF. CDR3 in DNA: TGTGCCAGCAGCCTAATTGGAAACATTCAGTACTTC.

Many counts were recorded for this clonotype. The rearrangement joins TRBV12-3 or TRBV12-4 to TRBJ2-1; D ambiguous. This CDR3 region has 14 residues. The V gene lost 3 bases and the J gene lost 2 bases, with 8 bases spanning the gap. The CDR3 sequence: CASSFPPAYNEQFF. CDR3 nucleotide sequence: TGTGCCAGCAGTTTTCCCCCAGCCTACAATGAGCAGTTCTTC.

This clonotype was observed a few times. The chain joins TRBV21-1 to TRBJ2-3; the table's D gene call, TRBD2, was not cross checked with the DNA. TRBV21-1 is a documented pseudogene. The CDR3 is made up of 16 amino acids. CDR3 coding DNA: TGTGCCAGCAGCAGAGGGACTAGCGGGGGGGCAGATACGCAGTATTTT. Translating it yields CASSRGTSGGADTQYF.

The rearrangement uses TRBV12-3 or TRBV12-4 and TRBJ1-2, with no clear D. This CDR3 is 12 amino acids long. Trimming took 1 base from V and 8 from J, leaving 8 bases between them. DNA of the CDR3: TGTGCCAGCAGTTTAGGGGCTATGGGCTACACCTTC. Translation gives CASSLGAMGYTF.

This chain joins TRBV7-2 and TRBJ2-5; D is possibly TRBD2 (7 bases). Germline lookup yields CDR1 SGHTA and CDR2 FQGNSA. CDR3 length: 14 residues. With 5 bases removed from V and 9 bases from J, the gap between germline ends came to 19 bases. The CDR3 DNA reads TGTGCCAGCAGCAAACAGGGTAGGGCGGGAGCCCAGTACTTC. It codes for CASSKQGRAGAQYF.

This clonotype appeared a few times. V usage is TRBV6-1 and J usage is TRBJ1-2, with D possibly being TRBD1 (6 bases). V was clipped by 6 bases and J by 5 bases, with 13 bases between them. CDR1 MNHNS and CDR2 SASEGT come from the germline V gene. This CDR3 is 13 amino acids long. The CDR3 DNA reads as TGTGCCAGCAGAACCGACAGGAGATATGGCTACACCTTC. It specifies CASRTDRRYGYTF.